Presented here are 9 T cell receptor beta chains from one specimen sequenced in a study of blood T cell repertoires in COVID-19. Profiled with immunoSEQ multiplex PCR; TCRdb holds only in-frame clones, not every one. The sample lists about 180,000 clones, approximately 86% occurring once. Sequencing was done on a sample of peripheral blood. The origin of the receptors is a man older than 75 with COVID-19, enrolled during active disease.

The chain couples TRBV19 to TRBJ1-4; D ambiguous. The ends were cut back, 6 bases at V and 6 bases at J, with 17 bases in the middle. CDR3 length equals 15 residues. Germline CDR1 and CDR2: LNHDA and SQIVND (reference sequence). CDR3 sequence: CASSGKMDGHEKLFF. CDR3 DNA sequence: TGTGCCAGTAGCGGGAAGATGGACGGTCATGAAAAACTGTTTTTT. The whole variable domain, remainder taken from reference TRBV19 and TRBJ1-4, is DGGITQSPKYLFRKEGQNVTLSCEQNLNHDAMYWYRQDPGQGLRLIYYSQIVNDFQKGDIAEGYSVSREKKESFPLTVTSAQKNPTAFYLCASSGKMDGHEKLFFGSGTQLSVL.

This sequence joins TRBV5-1 and TRBJ1-3; 7 nucleotides align to TRBD1. Unmatched junction bases numbered 5, after V lost 3 bases and J lost 8 bases. The CDR3 contains 13 residues. Germline CDR1 and CDR2: SGHRS and YFSETQ. The CDR3 is CASSSGQADTIYF. The CDR3 nucleotides are TGCGCCAGCAGCTCCGGACAGGCAGACACCATATATTTT.

The rearrangement links TRBV6-2 or TRBV6-3 to TRBJ1-1; D unresolved. The germline CDR1 and CDR2 sequences are MNHEY and SVGEGT. The CDR3 covers 13 residues. The V end was cut by 2 bases, the J end by 5 bases, with 9 bases between. The CDR3 sequence: CASSYRDGTEAFF. The CDR3 DNA follows: TGTGCCAGCAGTTACCGGGATGGGACTGAAGCTTTCTTT.

This clone has a handful of counts. The CDR3 DNA follows: TGTGCCAGTAGTATGCCGGGGAATTCACCCCTCCACTTT. Its protein is CASSMPGNSPLHF. The gene calls are TRBV19 and TRBJ1-6, with D unresolved. Germline V gene lookup returns CDR1 LNHDA and CDR2 SQIVND (reference sequence). The length of the CDR3 is 13 residues. The ends were cut back, 3 bases at V and 7 bases at J, with 7 bases in the middle.

This clone was detected only once. The chain carries TRBV7-9 and TRBJ2-3, with 9 bases lining up with TRBD1. The CDR3 spans 15 residues. Germline lookup yields CDR1 SEHNR and CDR2 FQNEAQ (reference sequence). After removal of 4 bases from V and 0 bases from J, the junction contained 2 bases not matched to a gene. DNA for the CDR3: TGTGCCAGCAGCTGGACAGGGGTTAGCACAGATACGCAGTATTTT. Translation: CASSWTGVSTDTQYF.

CDR3 in DNA: TGTGCCAGCAGTTTAAGGGACACCGCTAACTATGGCTACACCTTC. It translates to CASSLRDTANYGYTF. The genes are TRBV27 and TRBJ1-2, with D tentatively TRBD1 (6 bases). V was cut by 2 bases and J by 0 bases, with 10 bases left in between. The CDR3 consists of 15 residues. CDR1 and CDR2 from the germline V gene are MNHEY and SMNVEV (reference sequence).

This rearrangement joins TRBV27 to TRBJ2-2; D might be TRBD2 (6 bases). The germline CDR1 and CDR2 sequences are MNHEY and SMNVEV (reference sequence). This CDR3 has 16 residues. V shed 9 bases and J shed 0 bases, with 17 bases lying between them. CDR3 region: CASGGTDTSNTGELFF. CDR3 bases: TGTGCCAGTGGAGGGACGGATACGTCGAACACCGGGGAGCTGTTTTTT.

V and J are TRBV27 and TRBJ1-6; D ambiguous. V was pared by 2 bases and J by 3 bases, with 5 bases between. This CDR3 contains 14 residues. CDR1 MNHEY and CDR2 SMNVEV come from the germline V gene (reference sequence). The CDR3 loop is CASSLQVYNSPLHF. CDR3 DNA: TGTGCCAGCAGTTTACAGGTCTATAATTCACCCCTCCACTTT.

As DNA, the CDR3 is TGTGCCAGTAGTTCCTCGGGACAGGGGGCTTCCTACGAGCAGTACTTC. Translated, it gives CASSSSGQGASYEQYF. The rearrangement joins TRBV19 to TRBJ2-7; TRBD1 agrees at 12 bases. The J segment lost 1 base and the V segment lost 5 bases, leaving 6 bases of the junction unmatched. Germline V gives CDR1 LNHDA, CDR2 SQIVND (reference sequence). The CDR3 has 16 residues.